This entry concerns a single T cell receptor beta chain. Only in-frame clones appear in the TCRdb table, and some are missing; sequencing was by immunoSEQ multiplex PCR. The table lists fewer than 200,000 clones, 84% of them singletons. Germline CDR1 LGHNA, CDR2 YNFKEQ. Trimming took off 0 bases at V and 3 bases at J, with 14 bases between the two ends. This CDR3 is 17 amino acids long. The source of the sample is a study of blood T cell repertoires in COVID-19. About the research overall: Nucleic acid was either cDNA or gDNA, and it came from T cells, B-cell-depleted T cells, or PBMCs.

Sequences were obtained from PBMCs or T cells enriched from blood (not recorded which). The chain recombines TRBV4-2 with TRBJ2-2, with D perhaps TRBD2 (6 bases). This sequence originates from a man aged 50 to 60 who had recovered from COVID-19. The CDR3 DNA sequence: TGTGCCAGCAGCCAAGATAGGGACTTTAGCTACACCGGGGAGCTGTTTTTT. Amino acid sequence: CASSQDRDFSYTGELFF.